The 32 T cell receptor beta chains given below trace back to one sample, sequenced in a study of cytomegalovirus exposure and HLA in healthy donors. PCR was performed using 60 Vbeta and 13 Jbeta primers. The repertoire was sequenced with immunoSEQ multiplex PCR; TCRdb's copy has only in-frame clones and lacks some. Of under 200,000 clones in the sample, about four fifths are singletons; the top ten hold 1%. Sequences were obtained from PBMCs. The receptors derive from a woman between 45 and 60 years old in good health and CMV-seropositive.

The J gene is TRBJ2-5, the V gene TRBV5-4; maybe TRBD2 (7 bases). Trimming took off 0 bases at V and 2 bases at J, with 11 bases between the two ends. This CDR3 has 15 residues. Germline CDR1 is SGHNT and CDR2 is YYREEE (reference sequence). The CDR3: CASSLVGGQQETQYF. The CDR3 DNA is TGTGCCAGCAGCTTGGTGGGGGGGCAGCAAGAGACCCAGTACTTC.

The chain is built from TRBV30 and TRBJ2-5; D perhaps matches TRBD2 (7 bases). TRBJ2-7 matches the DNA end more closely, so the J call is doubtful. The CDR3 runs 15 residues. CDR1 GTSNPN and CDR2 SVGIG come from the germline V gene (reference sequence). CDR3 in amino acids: CAWSEGEGLEYEQYF. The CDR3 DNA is TGTGCCTGGAGCGAGGGGGAGGGCCTAGAGTACGAGCAGTACTTC.

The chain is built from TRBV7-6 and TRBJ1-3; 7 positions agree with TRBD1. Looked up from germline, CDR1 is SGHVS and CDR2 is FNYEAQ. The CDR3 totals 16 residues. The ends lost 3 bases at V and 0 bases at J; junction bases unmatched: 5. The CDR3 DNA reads TGTGCCAGCAGCTTGGGACAGCCGAGCTCTGGAAACACCATATATTTT. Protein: CASSLGQPSSGNTIYF. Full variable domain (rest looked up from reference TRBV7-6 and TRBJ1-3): GAGVSQSPRYKVTKRGQDVALRCDPISGHVSLYWYRQALGQGPEFLTYFNYEAQQDKSGLPNDRFSAERPEGSISTLTIQRTEQRDSAMYRCASSLGQPSSGNTIYFGEGSWLTVV.

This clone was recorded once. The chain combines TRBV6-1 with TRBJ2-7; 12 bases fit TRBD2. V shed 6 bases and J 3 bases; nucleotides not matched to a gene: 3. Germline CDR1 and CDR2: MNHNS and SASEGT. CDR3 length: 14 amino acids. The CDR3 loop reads CASRELAGGYEQYF. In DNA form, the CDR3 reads TGTGCCAGCAGGGAACTAGCGGGGGGCTACGAGCAGTACTTC.

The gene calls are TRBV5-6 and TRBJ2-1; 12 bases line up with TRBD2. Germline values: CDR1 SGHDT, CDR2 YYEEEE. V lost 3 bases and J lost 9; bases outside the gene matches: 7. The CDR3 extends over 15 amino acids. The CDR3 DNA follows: TGTGCCAGCAGCTCGCGACTAGCGGGGGTTGGTGAGCAGTTCTTC. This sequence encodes CASSSRLAGVGEQFF.

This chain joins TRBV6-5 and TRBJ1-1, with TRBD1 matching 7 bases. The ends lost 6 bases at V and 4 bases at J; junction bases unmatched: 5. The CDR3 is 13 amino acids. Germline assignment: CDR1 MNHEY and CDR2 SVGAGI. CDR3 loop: CASRMTGSTEAFF. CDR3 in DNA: TGTGCCAGCAGAATGACAGGGTCCACTGAAGCTTTCTTT.

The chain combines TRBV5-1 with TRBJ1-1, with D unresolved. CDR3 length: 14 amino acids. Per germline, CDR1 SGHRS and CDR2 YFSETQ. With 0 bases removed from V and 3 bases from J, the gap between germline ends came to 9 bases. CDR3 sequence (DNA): TGCGCCAGCAGCTTGGTCGTGCAGGACACTGAAGCTTTCTTT. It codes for CASSLVVQDTEAFF.

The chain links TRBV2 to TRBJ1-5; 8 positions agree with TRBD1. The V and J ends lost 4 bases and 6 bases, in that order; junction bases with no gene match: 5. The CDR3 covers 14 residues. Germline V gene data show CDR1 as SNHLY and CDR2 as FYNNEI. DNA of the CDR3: TGTGCCAGCAGTGGACAGGGGAAAGGTCAGCCCCAGCATTTT. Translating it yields CASSGQGKGQPQHF.

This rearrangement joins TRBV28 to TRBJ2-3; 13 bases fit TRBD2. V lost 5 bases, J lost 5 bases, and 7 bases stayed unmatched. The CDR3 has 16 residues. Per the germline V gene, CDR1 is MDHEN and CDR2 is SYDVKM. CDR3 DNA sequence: TGTGCCAGCAGTACCTGGACTAGCGGGAGAGGAGATACGCAGTATTTT. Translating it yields CASSTWTSGRGDTQYF.

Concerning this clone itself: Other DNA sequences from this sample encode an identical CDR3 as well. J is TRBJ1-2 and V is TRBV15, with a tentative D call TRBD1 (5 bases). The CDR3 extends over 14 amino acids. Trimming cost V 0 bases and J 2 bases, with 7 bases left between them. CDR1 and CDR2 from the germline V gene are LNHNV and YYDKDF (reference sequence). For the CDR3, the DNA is TGTGCCACCAGCAGAGATAGGGGCAACTATGGCTACACCTTC. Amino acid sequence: CATSRDRGNYGYTF. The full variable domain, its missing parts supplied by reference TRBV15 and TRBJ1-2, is DAMVIQNPRYQVTQFGKPVTLSCSQTLNHNVMYWYQQKSSQAPKLLFHYYDKDFNNEADTPDNFQSRRPNTSFCFLDIRSPGLGDTAMYLCATSRDRGNYGYTFGSGTRLTVV.

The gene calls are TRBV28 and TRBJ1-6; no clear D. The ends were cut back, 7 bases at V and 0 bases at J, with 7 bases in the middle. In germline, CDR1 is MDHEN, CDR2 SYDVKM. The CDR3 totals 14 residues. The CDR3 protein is CASTFGSYNSPLHF. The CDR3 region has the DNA TGTGCCAGCACCTTCGGCTCCTATAATTCACCCCTCCACTTT.

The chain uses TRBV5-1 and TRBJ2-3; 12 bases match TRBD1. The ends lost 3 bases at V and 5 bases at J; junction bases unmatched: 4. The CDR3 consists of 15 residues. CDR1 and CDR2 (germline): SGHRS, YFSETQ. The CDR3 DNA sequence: TGCGCCAGCAGCTCGGGACAGGGGGCAGTAGATACGCAGTATTTT. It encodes CASSSGQGAVDTQYF.

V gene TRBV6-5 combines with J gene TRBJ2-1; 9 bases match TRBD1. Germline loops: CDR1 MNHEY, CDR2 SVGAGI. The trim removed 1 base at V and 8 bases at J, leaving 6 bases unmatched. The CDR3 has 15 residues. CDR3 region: CASSYWGQGIDEQFF. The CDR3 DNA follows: TGTGCCAGCAGTTACTGGGGACAGGGAATCGATGAGCAGTTCTTC.

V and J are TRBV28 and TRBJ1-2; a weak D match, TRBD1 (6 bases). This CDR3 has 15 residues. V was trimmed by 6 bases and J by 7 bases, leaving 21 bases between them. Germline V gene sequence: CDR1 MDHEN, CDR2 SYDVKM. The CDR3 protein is CASSRGANPLSGYTF. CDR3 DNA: TGTGCCAGCAGCCGGGGGGCCAACCCATTGAGTGGCTACACCTTC.

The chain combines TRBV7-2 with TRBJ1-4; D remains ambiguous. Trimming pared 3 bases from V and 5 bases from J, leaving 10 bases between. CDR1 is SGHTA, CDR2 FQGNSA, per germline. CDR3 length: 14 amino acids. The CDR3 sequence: CASSLSGQNEKLFF. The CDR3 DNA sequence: TGTGCCAGCAGCTTGAGTGGGCAGAATGAAAAACTGTTTTTT.

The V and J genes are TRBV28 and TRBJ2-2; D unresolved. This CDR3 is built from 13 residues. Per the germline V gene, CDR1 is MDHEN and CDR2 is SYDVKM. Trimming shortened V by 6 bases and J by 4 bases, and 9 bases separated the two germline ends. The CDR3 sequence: CASRNSVTGELFF. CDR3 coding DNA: TGTGCCAGCAGAAACTCCGTCACCGGGGAGCTGTTTTTT.

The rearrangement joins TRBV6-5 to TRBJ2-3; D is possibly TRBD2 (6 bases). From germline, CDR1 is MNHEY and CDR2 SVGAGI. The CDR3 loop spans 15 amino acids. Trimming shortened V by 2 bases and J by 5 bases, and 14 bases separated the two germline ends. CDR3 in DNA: TGTGCCAGCAGTTACGAGGCGGGGAGAGGAGATACGCAGTATTTT. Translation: CASSYEAGRGDTQYF.

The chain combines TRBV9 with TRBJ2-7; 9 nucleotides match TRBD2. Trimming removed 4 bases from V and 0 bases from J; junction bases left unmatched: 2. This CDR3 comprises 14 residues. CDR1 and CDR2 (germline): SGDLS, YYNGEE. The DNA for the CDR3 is TGTGCCAGCAGCATTAGCGGGAGCTCCTACGAGCAGTACTTC. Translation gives CASSISGSSYEQYF.

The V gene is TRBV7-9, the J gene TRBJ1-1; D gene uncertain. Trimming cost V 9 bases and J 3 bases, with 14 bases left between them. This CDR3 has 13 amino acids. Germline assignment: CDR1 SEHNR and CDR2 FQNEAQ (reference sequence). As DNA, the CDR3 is TGTGCCAGTGCCGGGAGGAGGGACACTGAAGCTTTCTTT. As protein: CASAGRRDTEAFF. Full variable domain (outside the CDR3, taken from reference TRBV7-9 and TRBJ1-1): DTGVSQNPRHKITKRGQNVTFRCDPISEHNRLYWYRQTLGQGPEFLTYFQNEAQLEKSRLLSDRFSAERPKGSFSTLEIQRTEQGDSAMYLCASAGRRDTEAFFGQGTRLTVV.

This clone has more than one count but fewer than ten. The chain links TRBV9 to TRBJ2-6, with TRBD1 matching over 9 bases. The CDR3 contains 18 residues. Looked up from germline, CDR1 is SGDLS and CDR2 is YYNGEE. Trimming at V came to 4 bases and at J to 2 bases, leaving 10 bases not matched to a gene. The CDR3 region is CASSPRPTGGPGANVLTF. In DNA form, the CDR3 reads TGTGCCAGCAGCCCGAGACCCACAGGGGGCCCTGGGGCCAACGTCCTGACTTTC.

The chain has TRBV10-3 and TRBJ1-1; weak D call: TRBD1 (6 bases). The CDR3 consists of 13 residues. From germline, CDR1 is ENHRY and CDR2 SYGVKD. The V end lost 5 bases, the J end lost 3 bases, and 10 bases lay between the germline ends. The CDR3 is CAISPQGYTEAFF. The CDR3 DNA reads TGTGCCATCAGTCCCCAGGGGTACACTGAAGCTTTCTTT.

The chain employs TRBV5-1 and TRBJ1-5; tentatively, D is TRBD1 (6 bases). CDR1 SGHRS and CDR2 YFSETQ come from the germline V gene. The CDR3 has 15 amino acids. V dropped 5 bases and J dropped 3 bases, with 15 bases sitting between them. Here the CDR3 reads CASRAGTTINQPQHF. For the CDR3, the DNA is TGCGCCAGCAGGGCCGGGACAACTATCAATCAGCCCCAGCATTTT. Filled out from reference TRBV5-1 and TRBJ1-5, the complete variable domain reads KAGVTQTPRYLIKTRGQQVTLSCSPISGHRSVSWYQQTPGQGLQFLFEYFSETQRNKGNFPGRFSGRQFSNSRSEMNVSTLELGDSALYLCASRAGTTINQPQHFGDGTRLSIL.

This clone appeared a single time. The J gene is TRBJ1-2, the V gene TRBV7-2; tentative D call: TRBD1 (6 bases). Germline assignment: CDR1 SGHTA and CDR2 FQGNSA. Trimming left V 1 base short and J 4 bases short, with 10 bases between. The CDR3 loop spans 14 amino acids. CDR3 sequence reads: CASSLDTGLYGYTF. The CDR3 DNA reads TGTGCCAGCAGCTTAGATACAGGGCTCTATGGCTACACCTTC.

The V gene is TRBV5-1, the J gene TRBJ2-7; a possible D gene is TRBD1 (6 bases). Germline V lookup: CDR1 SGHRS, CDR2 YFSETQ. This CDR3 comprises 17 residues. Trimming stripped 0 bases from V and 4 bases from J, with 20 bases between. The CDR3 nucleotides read TGCGCCAGCAGCTTGGAGTCTATCTGGACAGCCCCTTACGAGCAGTACTTC. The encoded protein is CASSLESIWTAPYEQYF.

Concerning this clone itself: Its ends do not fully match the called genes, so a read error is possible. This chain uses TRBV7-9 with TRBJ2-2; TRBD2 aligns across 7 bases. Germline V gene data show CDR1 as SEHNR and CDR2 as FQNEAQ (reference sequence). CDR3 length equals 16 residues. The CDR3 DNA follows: TGCGCCAGCAGCCCCGGACTAGGTTTCTACACCGGGGAGCCGTTTTTT. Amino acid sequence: CASSPGLGFYTGEPFF.

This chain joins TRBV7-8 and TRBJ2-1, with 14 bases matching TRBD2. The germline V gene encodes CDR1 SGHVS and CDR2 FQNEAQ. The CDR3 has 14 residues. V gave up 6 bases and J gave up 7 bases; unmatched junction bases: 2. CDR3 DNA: TGTGCCAGCAGATGGACTAGCGGGGGGAATGAGCAGTTCTTC. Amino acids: CASRWTSGGNEQFF. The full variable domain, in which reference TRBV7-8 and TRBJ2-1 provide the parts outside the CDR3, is GAGVSQSPRYKVAKRGQDVALRCDPISGHVSLFWYQQALGQGPEFLTYFQNEAQLDKSGLPSDRFFAERPEGSVSTLKIQRTQQEDSAVYLCASRWTSGGNEQFFGPGTRLTVL.

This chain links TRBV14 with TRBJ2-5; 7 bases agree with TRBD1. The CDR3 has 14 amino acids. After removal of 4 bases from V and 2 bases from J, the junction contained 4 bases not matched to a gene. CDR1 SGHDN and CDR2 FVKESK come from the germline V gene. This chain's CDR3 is CASSRLDRQETQYF. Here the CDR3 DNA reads TGTGCCAGCAGCCGCTTGGACAGGCAAGAGACCCAGTACTTC. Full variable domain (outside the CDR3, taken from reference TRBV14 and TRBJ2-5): EAGVTQFPSHSVIEKGQTVTLRCDPISGHDNLYWYRRVMGKEIKFLLHFVKESKQDESGMPNNRFLAERTGGTYSTLKVQPAELEDSGVYFCASSRLDRQETQYFGPGTRLLVL.

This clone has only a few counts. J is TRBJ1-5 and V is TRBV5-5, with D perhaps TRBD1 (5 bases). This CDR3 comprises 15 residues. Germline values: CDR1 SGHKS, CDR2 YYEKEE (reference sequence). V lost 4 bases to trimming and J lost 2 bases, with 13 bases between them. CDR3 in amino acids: CASSPLGQGNQPQHF. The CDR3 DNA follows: TGTGCCAGCAGCCCTCTGGGGCAGGGCAATCAGCCCCAGCATTTT.

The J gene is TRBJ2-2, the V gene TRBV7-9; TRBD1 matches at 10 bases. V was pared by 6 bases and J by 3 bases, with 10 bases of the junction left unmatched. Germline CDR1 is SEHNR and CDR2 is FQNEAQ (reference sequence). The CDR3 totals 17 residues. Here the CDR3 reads CASSPPGQGFHTGELFF. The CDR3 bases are TGTGCCAGCAGTCCCCCGGGACAGGGGTTTCACACCGGGGAGCTGTTTTTT.

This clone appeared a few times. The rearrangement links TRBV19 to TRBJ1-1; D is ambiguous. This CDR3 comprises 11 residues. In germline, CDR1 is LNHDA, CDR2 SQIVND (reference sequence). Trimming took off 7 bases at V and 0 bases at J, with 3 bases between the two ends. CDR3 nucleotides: TGTGCCAGTATTATGAACACTGAAGCTTTCTTT. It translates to CASIMNTEAFF. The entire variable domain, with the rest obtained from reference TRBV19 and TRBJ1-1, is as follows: DGGITQSPKYLFRKEGQNVTLSCEQNLNHDAMYWYRQDPGQGLRLIYYSQIVNDFQKGDIAEGYSVSREKKESFPLTVTSAQKNPTAFYLCASIMNTEAFFGQGTRLTVV.

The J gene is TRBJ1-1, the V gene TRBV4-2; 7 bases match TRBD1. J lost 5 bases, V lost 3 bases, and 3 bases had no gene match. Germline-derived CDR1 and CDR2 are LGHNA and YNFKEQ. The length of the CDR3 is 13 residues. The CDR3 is CASSQEGATEAFF. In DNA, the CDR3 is TGTGCCAGCAGCCAGGAGGGGGCGACTGAAGCTTTCTTT.

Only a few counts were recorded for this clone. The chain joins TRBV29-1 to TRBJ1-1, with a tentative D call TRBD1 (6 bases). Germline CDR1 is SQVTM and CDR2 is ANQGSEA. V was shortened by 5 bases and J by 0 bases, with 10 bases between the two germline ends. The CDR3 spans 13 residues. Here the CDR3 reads CSVRTAMNTEAFF. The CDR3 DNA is TGCAGCGTTAGGACAGCGATGAACACTGAAGCTTTCTTT.